This T cell receptor beta chain came from a study of CD8 T cells in ankylosing spondylitis. Overall study findings and caveats: Disease-linked clones proved CD8+ and comparatively uncommon in peripheral blood. A TCR beta motif made of about 8 highly homologous variants seemed typical of ankylosing spondylitis blood. The study looked at matched synovial fluid samples from ankylosing spondylitis patients. Disease-linked clones were reported to be significantly enriched there.

The CDR3 has 13 amino acids. V was pared by 6 bases and J by 6 bases, with 14 bases between. This clonotype has a single count. Its antigen is not known. Quantitative 5'-RACE with molecular barcodes generated TCR beta libraries. Each CDR3 protein is one row after TCRdb ran MiXCR on the 5' RACE reads. The data contain 200,000 to 300,000 distinct CDR3 sequences, roughly a quarter of them singletons. The sample taken for sequencing was blood, either unsorted or a sorted T cell fraction (not recorded which). The origin of this receptor is a male donor with ankylosing spondylitis or in good health (not recorded which). The rearrangement links TRBV12-3 or TRBV12-4 to TRBJ1-1; D not resolved. This chain's CDR3 is CASSLSEEAEAFF. CDR3 bases: TGTGCCAGCAGCCTGTCGGAGGAGGCTGAAGCTTTCTTT.